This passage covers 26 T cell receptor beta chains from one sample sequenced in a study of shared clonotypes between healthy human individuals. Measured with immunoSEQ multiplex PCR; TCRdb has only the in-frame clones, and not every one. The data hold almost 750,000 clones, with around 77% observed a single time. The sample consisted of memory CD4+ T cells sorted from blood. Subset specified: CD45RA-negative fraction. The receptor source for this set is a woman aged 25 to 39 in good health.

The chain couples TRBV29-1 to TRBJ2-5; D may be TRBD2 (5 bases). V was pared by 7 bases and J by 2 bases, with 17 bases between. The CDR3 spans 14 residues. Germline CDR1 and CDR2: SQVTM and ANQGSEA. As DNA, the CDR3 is TGCAGCGCCCTGTTTTCGGGGATACAAGAGACCCAGTACTTC. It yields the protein CSALFSGIQETQYF.

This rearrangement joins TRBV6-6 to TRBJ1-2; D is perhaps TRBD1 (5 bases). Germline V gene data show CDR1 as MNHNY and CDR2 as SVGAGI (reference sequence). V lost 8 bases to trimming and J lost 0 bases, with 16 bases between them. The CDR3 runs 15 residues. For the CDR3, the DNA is TGTGCCAGCGTTTGGGGACGGGGAGCTAACTATGGCTACACCTTC. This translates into CASVWGRGANYGYTF.

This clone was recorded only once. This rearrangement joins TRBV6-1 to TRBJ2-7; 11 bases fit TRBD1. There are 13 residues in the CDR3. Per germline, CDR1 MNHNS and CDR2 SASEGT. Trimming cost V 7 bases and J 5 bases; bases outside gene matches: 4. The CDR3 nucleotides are TGTGCCAGCAAGGTGGGACAGGGGGACGAGCAGTACTTC. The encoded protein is CASKVGQGDEQYF.

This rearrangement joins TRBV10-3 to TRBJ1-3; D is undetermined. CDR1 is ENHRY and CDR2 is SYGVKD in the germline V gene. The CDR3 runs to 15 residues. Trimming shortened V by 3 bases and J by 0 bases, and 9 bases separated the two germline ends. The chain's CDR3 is CAISDLGRSGNTIYF. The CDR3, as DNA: TGTGCCATCAGTGACCTAGGACGCTCTGGAAACACCATATATTTT.

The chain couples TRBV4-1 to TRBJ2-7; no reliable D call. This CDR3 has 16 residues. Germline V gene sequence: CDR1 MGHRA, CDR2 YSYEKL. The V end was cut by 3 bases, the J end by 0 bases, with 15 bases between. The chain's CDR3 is CASSHPQRSSSYEQYF. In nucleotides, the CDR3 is TGCGCCAGCAGCCATCCCCAGCGCTCGAGCTCCTACGAGCAGTACTTC.

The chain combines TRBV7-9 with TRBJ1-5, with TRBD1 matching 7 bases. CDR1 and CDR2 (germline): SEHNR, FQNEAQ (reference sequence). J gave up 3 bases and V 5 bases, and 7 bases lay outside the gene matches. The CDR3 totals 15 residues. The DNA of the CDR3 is TGTGCCAGCAGCCCTGGGACAGCTCACAATCAGCCCCAGCATTTT. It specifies CASSPGTAHNQPQHF.

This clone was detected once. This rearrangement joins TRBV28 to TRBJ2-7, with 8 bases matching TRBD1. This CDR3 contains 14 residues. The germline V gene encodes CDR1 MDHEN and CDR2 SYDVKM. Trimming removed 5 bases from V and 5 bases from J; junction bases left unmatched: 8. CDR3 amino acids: CASSTWTGRNEQYF. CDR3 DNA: TGTGCCAGCAGTACTTGGACAGGGAGAAACGAGCAGTACTTC.

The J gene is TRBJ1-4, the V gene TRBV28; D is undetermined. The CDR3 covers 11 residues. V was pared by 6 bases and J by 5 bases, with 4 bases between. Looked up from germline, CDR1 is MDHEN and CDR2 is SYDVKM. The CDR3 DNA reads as TGTGCCAGCAGAAACAATGAAAAACTGTTTTTT. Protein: CASRNNEKLFF.

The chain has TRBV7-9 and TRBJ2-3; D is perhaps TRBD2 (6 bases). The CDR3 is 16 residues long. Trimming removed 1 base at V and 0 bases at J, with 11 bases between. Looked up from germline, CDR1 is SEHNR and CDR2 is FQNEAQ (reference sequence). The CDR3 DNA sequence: TGTGCCAGCAGCTTAGTTTATGGGGGGAGCACAGATACGCAGTATTTT. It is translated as CASSLVYGGSTDTQYF.

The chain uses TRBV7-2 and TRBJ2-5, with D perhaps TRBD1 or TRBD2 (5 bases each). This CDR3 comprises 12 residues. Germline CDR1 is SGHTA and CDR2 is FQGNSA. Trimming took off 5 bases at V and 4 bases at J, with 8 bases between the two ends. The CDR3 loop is CASSMGVETQYF. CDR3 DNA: TGTGCCAGCAGCATGGGGGTAGAGACCCAGTACTTC.

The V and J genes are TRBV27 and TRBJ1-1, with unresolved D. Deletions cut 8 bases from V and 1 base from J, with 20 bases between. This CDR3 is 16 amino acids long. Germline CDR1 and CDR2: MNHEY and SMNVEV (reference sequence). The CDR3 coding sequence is TGTGCCAGCCCCCTGTTGAGGGCCAGTAAGAACACTGAAGCTTTCTTT. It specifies CASPLLRASKNTEAFF.

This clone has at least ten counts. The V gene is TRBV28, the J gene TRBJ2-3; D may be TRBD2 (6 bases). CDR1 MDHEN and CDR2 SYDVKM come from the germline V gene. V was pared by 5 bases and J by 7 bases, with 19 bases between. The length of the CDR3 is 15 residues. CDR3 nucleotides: TGTGCCAGCAGTCAAACGGGACTCCAACAGTATACGCAGTATTTT. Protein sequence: CASSQTGLQQYTQYF.

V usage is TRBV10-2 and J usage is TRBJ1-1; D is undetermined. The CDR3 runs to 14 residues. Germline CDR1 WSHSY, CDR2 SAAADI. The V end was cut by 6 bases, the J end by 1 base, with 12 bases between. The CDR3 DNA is TGCGCCAGCAGATCAGGAGCAGCGAACACTGAAGCTTTCTTT. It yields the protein CASRSGAANTEAFF.

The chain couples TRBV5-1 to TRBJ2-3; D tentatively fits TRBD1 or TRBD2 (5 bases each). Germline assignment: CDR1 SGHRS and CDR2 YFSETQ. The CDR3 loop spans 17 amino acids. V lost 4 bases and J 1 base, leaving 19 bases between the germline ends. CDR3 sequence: CASSPRSGDLGTDTQYF. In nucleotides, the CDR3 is TGCGCCAGCAGCCCACGTTCTGGGGACCTTGGCACAGATACGCAGTATTTT.

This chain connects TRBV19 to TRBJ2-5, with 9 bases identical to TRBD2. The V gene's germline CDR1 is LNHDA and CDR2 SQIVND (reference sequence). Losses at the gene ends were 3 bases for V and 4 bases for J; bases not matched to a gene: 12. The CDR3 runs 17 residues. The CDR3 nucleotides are TGTGCCAGTAGTATGATCCTGGTGCTAGCGGGAATAGAGACCCAGTACTTC. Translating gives CASSMILVLAGIETQYF.

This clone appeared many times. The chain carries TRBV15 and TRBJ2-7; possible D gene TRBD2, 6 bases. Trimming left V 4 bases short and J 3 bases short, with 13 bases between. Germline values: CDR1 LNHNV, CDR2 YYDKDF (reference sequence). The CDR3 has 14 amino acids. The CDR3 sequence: CATSKISGNYEQYF. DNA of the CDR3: TGTGCCACCAGCAAGATTAGCGGAAACTACGAGCAGTACTTC.

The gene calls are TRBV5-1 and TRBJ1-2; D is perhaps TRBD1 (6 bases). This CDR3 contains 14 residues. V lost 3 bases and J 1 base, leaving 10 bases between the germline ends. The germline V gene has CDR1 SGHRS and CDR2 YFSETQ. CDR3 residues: CASSSQGSNYGYTF. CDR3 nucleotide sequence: TGCGCCAGCAGCTCCCAGGGGAGTAACTATGGCTACACCTTC.

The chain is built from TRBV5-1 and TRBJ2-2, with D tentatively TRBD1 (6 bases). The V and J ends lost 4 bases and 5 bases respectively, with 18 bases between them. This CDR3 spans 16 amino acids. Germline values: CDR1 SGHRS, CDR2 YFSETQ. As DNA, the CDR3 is TGCGCCAGCAGCAGGGACAACTCCCTGGGGACCGGGGAGCTGTTTTTT. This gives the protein CASSRDNSLGTGELFF.

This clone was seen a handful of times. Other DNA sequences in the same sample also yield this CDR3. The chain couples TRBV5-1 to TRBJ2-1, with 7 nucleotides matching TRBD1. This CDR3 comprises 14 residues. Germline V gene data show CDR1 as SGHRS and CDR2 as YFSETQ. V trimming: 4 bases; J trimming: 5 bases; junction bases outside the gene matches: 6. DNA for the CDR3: TGCGCCAGCAGCCCCGGGACAGACCACAATGAGCAGTTCTTC. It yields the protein CASSPGTDHNEQFF.

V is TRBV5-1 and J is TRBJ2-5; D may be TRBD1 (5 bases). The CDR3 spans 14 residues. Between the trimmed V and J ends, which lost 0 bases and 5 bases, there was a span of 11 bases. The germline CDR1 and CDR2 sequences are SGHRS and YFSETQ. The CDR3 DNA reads TGCGCCAGCAGCTTGGCCGACAGTCCGGAGACCCAGTACTTC. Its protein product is CASSLADSPETQYF.

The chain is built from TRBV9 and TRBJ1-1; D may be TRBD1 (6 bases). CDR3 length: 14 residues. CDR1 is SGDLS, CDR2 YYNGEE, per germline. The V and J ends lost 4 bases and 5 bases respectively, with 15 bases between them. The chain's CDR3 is CASSLRDIRTEAFF. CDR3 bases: TGTGCCAGCAGCCTCCGGGACATTAGGACTGAAGCTTTCTTT.

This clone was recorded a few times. The CDR3 DNA reads TGTGCCAGCAGTGAGGTGCAGGGCACTGAAGCTTTCTTT. This translates into CASSEVQGTEAFF. The rearrangement uses TRBV2 and TRBJ1-1; the D gene is possibly TRBD1 (5 bases). The germline V gene encodes CDR1 SNHLY and CDR2 FYNNEI. This CDR3 contains 13 residues. V lost 3 bases, J lost 4 bases, and 9 bases lay in between. Complete variable domain (other parts from reference TRBV2 and TRBJ1-1): EPEVTQTPSHQVTQMGQEVILRCVPISNHLYFYWYRQILGQKVEFLVSFYNNEISEKSEIFDDQFSVERPDGSNFTLKIRSTKLEDSAMYFCASSEVQGTEAFFGQGTRLTVV.

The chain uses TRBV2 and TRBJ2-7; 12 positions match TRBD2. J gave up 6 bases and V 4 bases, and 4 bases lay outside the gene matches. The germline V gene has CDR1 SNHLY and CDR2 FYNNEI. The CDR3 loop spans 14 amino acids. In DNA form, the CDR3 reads TGTGCCAGCAGTGGACTAGCGGGGGCGCGCGAGCAGTACTTC. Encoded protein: CASSGLAGAREQYF.

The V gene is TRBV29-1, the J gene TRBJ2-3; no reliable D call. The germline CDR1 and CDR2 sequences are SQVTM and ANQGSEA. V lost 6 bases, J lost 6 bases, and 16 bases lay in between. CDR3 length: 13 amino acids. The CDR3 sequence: CSVRTESRDTQYF. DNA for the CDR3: TGCAGCGTAAGGACCGAATCTAGGGATACGCAGTATTTT.

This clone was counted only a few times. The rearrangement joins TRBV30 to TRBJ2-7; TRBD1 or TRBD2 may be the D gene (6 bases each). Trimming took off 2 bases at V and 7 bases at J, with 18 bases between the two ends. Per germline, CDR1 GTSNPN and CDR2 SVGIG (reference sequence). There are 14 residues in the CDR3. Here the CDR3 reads CAWSLQGQAGEQYF. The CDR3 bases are TGTGCCTGGAGTCTTCAGGGGCAGGCGGGAGAGCAGTACTTC.

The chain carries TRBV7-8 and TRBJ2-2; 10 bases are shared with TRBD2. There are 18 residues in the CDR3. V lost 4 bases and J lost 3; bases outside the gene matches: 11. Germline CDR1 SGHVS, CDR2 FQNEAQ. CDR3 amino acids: CASSSRGGGLADTGELFF. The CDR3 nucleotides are TGTGCCAGCAGCTCGCGGGGAGGTGGACTAGCGGACACCGGGGAGCTGTTTTTT.